Each of the 16 T cell receptor beta chains below was sequenced from the same sample in a study of T cells in Graves' hyperthyroidism and ophthalmopathy. Amplification of TCR beta CDR3 regions used RNA as the template. First-round RT-PCR of the TCR CDR3 relied on the HTBI primer set. TCRdb reprocessed the multiplex PCR reads with MiXCR, giving one entry per CDR3 protein. The data contain hundreds of thousands of distinct CDR3 sequences, under 20% of them singletons. The sample comprised blood. These receptors were collected from a woman aged 50 to 60 with Graves' hyperthyroidism that later progressed to Graves' ophthalmopathy.

This clonotype has a count of ten or more. J is TRBJ2-2 and V is TRBV30, with TRBD1 matching 9 bases. Germline lookup yields CDR1 GTSNPN and CDR2 SVGIG (reference sequence). This CDR3 spans 15 amino acids. V gave up 3 bases and J gave up 4 bases; unmatched junction bases: 6. Here the CDR3 reads CAWRGGTGSTGELFF. DNA of the CDR3: TGTGCCTGGAGGGGGGGGACAGGGAGCACCGGGGAGCTGTTTTTT.

This clonotype was picked up a small number of times. The V and J genes are TRBV4-1 and TRBJ1-5, with 8 bases aligning to TRBD1. With 0 bases clipped from V and 6 bases from J, the junction kept 1 base outside the gene matches. The CDR3 loop spans 14 amino acids. The germline CDR1 and CDR2 sequences are MGHRA and YSYEKL. The CDR3 loop reads CASSQDQGAQPQHF. DNA of the CDR3: TGCGCCAGCAGCCAAGATCAGGGGGCTCAGCCCCAGCATTTT.

The V and J genes are TRBV12-3 or TRBV12-4 and TRBJ2-2, with D uncertain. The V end was cut by 8 bases, the J end by 4 bases, with 8 bases between. The CDR3 runs to 12 residues. CDR3 nucleotides: TGTGCCAGCCTTTACACCACCGGGGAGCTGTTTTTT. Amino acid sequence: CASLYTTGELFF.

About this clonotype: Relative to the germline gene, one junction end is altered; a read error may explain this. The rearrangement uses TRBV7-6 and TRBJ2-5; TRBD2 aligns across 13 bases. The CDR3 consists of 14 residues. The germline V gene has CDR1 SGHVS and CDR2 FNYEAQ. The CDR3: CASSLRGTSGVKDF. CDR3 DNA sequence: TGTGCCAGCAGCTTACGTGGGACTAGCGGGGTCAAGGACTTC.

CDR3 protein: CASSPPGTSGPGELFF. CDR3 DNA: TGTGCCAGCAGCCCGCCCGGGACTAGCGGCCCCGGGGAGCTGTTTTTT. The V call is TRBV7-3, the J call TRBJ2-2, with 11 bases aligning to TRBD2. The germline CDR1 and CDR2 sequences are SGHTA and FQGTGA. Trimming took 5 bases from V and 6 from J; bases not matched to a gene: 8. The CDR3 covers 16 residues.

This chain joins TRBV20-1 and TRBJ2-2; D may correspond to TRBD1 or TRBD2 (6 bases each). The V gene's germline CDR1 is DFQATT and CDR2 SNEGSKA (reference sequence). V dropped 2 bases and J dropped 5 bases, with 15 bases sitting between them. This CDR3 contains 15 residues. CDR3 DNA sequence: TGCAGTGCTAGAACCCAGAGAGGGGGGACCGGGGAGCTGTTTTTT. Amino acids: CSARTQRGGTGELFF.

Ten or more counts support this clonotype. DNA of the CDR3: TGTGCCAGCAGTCAACCGGGACAGGGGAACACTGAAGCTTTCTTT. It encodes CASSQPGQGNTEAFF. J is TRBJ1-1 and V is TRBV2, with 9 bases matching TRBD1. V gave up 5 bases and J gave up 1 base; unmatched junction bases: 5. Germline V gene sequence: CDR1 SNHLY, CDR2 FYNNEI. CDR3 length equals 15 residues.

This clonotype has a count of ten or more. The rearrangement joins TRBV7-6 to TRBJ1-1; the D is unclear. Germline-derived CDR1 and CDR2 are SGHVS and FNYEAQ. Trimming stripped 5 bases from V and 0 bases from J, with 13 bases between. CDR3 length: 15 amino acids. CDR3 coding DNA: TGTGCCAGCAGCCAACCCGGGAGCTTGAACACTGAAGCTTTCTTT. Amino acids: CASSQPGSLNTEAFF.

This clonotype was detected only a few times. The chain joins TRBV29-1 to TRBJ2-2; 8 bases fit TRBD1. The ends lost 8 bases at V and 1 base at J; junction bases unmatched: 6. The CDR3 length is 14 residues. Germline CDR1 is SQVTM and CDR2 is ANQGSEA. CDR3 coding DNA: TGCAGCTCCAGGACAGGGAAGAACACCGGGGAGCTGTTTTTT. It translates to CSSRTGKNTGELFF.

This clonotype has only a few counts. The chain employs TRBV5-1 and TRBJ1-5; the match to TRBD1 covers 9 bases. The J segment lost 2 bases and the V segment lost 4 bases, leaving 4 bases of the junction unmatched. Germline CDR1 is SGHRS and CDR2 is YFSETQ. The CDR3 length is 15 residues. CDR3 sequence reads: CASSQTGGGNQPQHF. The CDR3 DNA follows: TGCGCCAGCAGCCAGACAGGGGGTGGCAATCAGCCCCAGCATTTT.

This chain connects TRBV5-1 to TRBJ1-4; 7 bases fit TRBD1. The germline V gene encodes CDR1 SGHRS and CDR2 YFSETQ. The CDR3 is 14 amino acids. The junction had 8 bases not matched to a gene; V was cut back by 4 bases and J by 8 bases. The CDR3 DNA reads TGCGCCAGCAGCCCACGCAGGGGGAGAGAAAAACTGTTTTTT. It encodes CASSPRRGREKLFF.

This clonotype was observed many times. The chain joins TRBV6-1 to TRBJ2-7; TRBD2 matches 12 bases. Germline CDR1 MNHNS, CDR2 SASEGT. The CDR3 covers 15 residues. The trim removed 6 bases at V and 2 bases at J, leaving 5 bases unmatched. DNA for the CDR3: TGTGCCAGCAGAACTAGCGGGGGGACAACCTACGAGCAGTACTTC. Protein product: CASRTSGGTTYEQYF.

The chain employs TRBV4-2 and TRBJ1-2, with D maybe TRBD1 (6 bases). The CDR3 sequence is 14 residues long. Germline-derived CDR1 and CDR2 are LGHNA and YNFKEQ. Trimming left V 0 bases short and J 5 bases short, with 10 bases between. The DNA of the CDR3 is TGTGCCAGCAGCCAAGAAGGGACACCTTATGGCTACACCTTC. Amino acid sequence: CASSQEGTPYGYTF.

This clonotype was counted ten times or more. V and J are TRBV18 and TRBJ1-1; D remains unclear. The CDR3 totals 15 residues. With 3 bases removed from V and 7 bases from J, the gap between germline ends came to 18 bases. CDR1 and CDR2 (germline): KGHSH, LQKENI. Written as DNA, the CDR3 is TGTGCCAGCTCACCTGACCCCCCGGGTAGCCGTGAAGCTTTCTTT. It codes for CASSPDPPGSREAFF.

This clonotype was detected only a few times. The V call is TRBV6-2 or TRBV6-3, the J call TRBJ2-5, with 9 bases matching TRBD1. J gave up 2 bases and V 5 bases, and 9 bases lay outside the gene matches. Germline values: CDR1 MNHEY, CDR2 SVGEGT. This CDR3 contains 16 residues. This CDR3 is CASSRVGQGSQETQYF. For the CDR3, the DNA is TGTGCCAGCAGTCGGGTCGGACAGGGGAGTCAAGAGACCCAGTACTTC.

The chain carries TRBV19 and TRBJ1-2; possible D gene TRBD1, 6 bases. This CDR3 comprises 15 residues. Trimming took off 5 bases at V and 3 bases at J, with 16 bases between the two ends. In germline, CDR1 is LNHDA, CDR2 SQIVND (reference sequence). The CDR3 reads CASSPQGLPDYGYTF. The CDR3 DNA is TGTGCCAGTAGTCCCCAGGGGTTACCCGACTATGGCTACACCTTC.